This TCR beta chain was sequenced in a study of T cells in localized non-small cell lung cancer. The data were produced by immunoSEQ multiplex PCR, yet TCRdb's version contains in-frame clones alone and is incomplete. The sample holds 20,000 to 30,000 clones, around 88% seen once. A remark on this clone: Its target is unknown.

The study, taken as a whole, reports: Within adjacent lung there appeared a median 57 of the top 100 tumor clones. Sequencing covered just one tumor region, so heterogeneity cannot be ruled out.

There are 15 residues in the CDR3. V was clipped by 5 bases and J by 12 bases; unmatched bases: 12. Germline CDR1 is SQVTM and CDR2 is ANQGSEA. The receptor's source is a woman aged 40-69 years with stage III lung adenocarcinoma. The specimen comprised peripheral blood mononuclear cells, sampled before any cancer treatment. This chain links TRBV29-1 with TRBJ2-1; 14 nucleotides agree with TRBD2. CDR3 DNA: TGCAGCGTTCCCTCCGGGACTAGCGGGGGACGTATGCAGTTCTTC. Protein product: CSVPSGTSGGRMQFF.